Listed here are 12 T cell receptor beta chains from one sample, sequenced in a study of identical twins (dated by TCRdb to about 2016). Libraries came from 5' RACE. The instrument was an Illumina HiSeq 2000. The raw public data were reprocessed by TCRdb itself: fastp quality trimming at Q25, MiXCR clonotype calling, in-frame beta chains only. Every distinct CDR3 protein forms one entry, paired with its most common genes and DNA. The sample table shows 1.5 million to 2 million distinct CDR3 sequences, and about 30% are seen once. Over 0.25% of the sample is taken by the ten largest. Sequenced material: cord blood. Receptors were obtained from a newborn girl in good health.

The chain has TRBV6-6 and TRBJ1-4; possible D gene TRBD1, 5 bases. The V gene's germline CDR1 is MNHNY and CDR2 SVGAGI (reference sequence). CDR3 length: 14 residues. Trimming removed 4 bases at V and 8 bases at J, with 14 bases between. CDR3 loop: CASSFWAEGEKLFF. In nucleotides, the CDR3 is TGTGCCAGCAGTTTTTGGGCAGAGGGGGAAAAACTGTTTTTT.

This clonotype occurred a few times. The rearrangement links TRBV10-3 to TRBJ2-1; unclear D gene. Trimming shortened V by 2 bases and J by 6 bases, and 5 bases separated the two germline ends. Germline V CDR1 and CDR2: ENHRY, SYGVKD. CDR3 length: 12 residues. Here the CDR3 DNA reads TGTGCCATCAGTGAGGGGTTCAATGAGCAGTTCTTC. This encodes CAISEGFNEQFF.

This clonotype was counted many times. The V and J genes are TRBV4-2 and TRBJ2-1, with D perhaps TRBD2 (8 bases). The germline V gene encodes CDR1 LGHNA and CDR2 YNFKEQ. This CDR3 is built from 16 residues. Trimming cost V 1 base and J 4 bases, with 14 bases left between them. CDR3: CASSQVGGGGYNEQFF. CDR3 DNA: TGTGCCAGCAGCCAAGTAGGGGGCGGGGGGTACAATGAGCAGTTCTTC.

The V gene is TRBV4-1, the J gene TRBJ2-1, with no clear D. Trimming took off 1 base at V and 13 bases at J, with 11 bases between the two ends. Germline V gene sequence: CDR1 MGHRA, CDR2 YSYEKL. The CDR3 runs to 12 residues. CDR3 amino acids: CASSQVGKTQFF. DNA of the CDR3: TGCGCCAGCAGCCAAGTGGGGAAGACCCAGTTCTTC.

The DNA for the CDR3 is TGTGCCAGCAGCCAAGATTTTACCAACAATGAGCAGTTCTTC. Amino acid sequence: CASSQDFTNNEQFF. The genes are TRBV4-2 and TRBJ2-1; no clear D gene. V was cut by 0 bases and J by 5 bases, with 8 bases left in between. The germline gives CDR1 LGHNA, CDR2 YNFKEQ. The CDR3 length is 14 residues.

This clonotype has only a few counts. The V and J genes are TRBV4-1 and TRBJ2-7, with TRBD2 matching 8 bases. Looked up from germline, CDR1 is MGHRA and CDR2 is YSYEKL. The CDR3 runs 16 residues. The junction had 8 bases not matched to a gene; V was cut back by 0 bases and J by 4 bases. The CDR3 protein is CASSQDRASGRYEQYF. The DNA of the CDR3 is TGCGCCAGCAGCCAAGATCGGGCTAGCGGGCGATACGAGCAGTACTTC.

This clonotype showed up just a few times. The chain recombines TRBV5-1 with TRBJ2-3; 9 positions agree with TRBD2. Trimming removed 0 bases from V and 0 bases from J; junction bases left unmatched: 11. The CDR3 contains 19 residues. From germline, CDR1 is SGHRS and CDR2 YFSETQ. CDR3 region: CASSLDPWPSGMSTDTQYF. The CDR3 DNA reads TGCGCCAGCAGCTTGGATCCGTGGCCTAGCGGGATGAGCACAGATACGCAGTATTTT.

This clonotype was recorded at least ten times. The rearrangement uses TRBV29-1 and TRBJ2-5; 7 bases fit TRBD1. V shed 3 bases, J shed 4 bases, and the junction held 5 bases outside the gene matches. This CDR3 comprises 13 residues. Germline CDR1 reads SQVTM; CDR2 reads ANQGSEA. CDR3 protein: CSVESHRGETQYF. For the CDR3, the DNA is TGCAGCGTTGAGTCCCACAGGGGAGAGACCCAGTACTTC.

This chain links TRBV20-1 with TRBJ2-1; D not resolved. The V and J ends lost 2 bases and 6 bases respectively, with 8 bases between them. This CDR3 contains 12 residues. Germline V gene data show CDR1 as DFQATT and CDR2 as SNEGSKA (reference sequence). Here the CDR3 reads CSARLPSNEQFF. The CDR3 coding sequence is TGCAGTGCTAGACTCCCCTCCAATGAGCAGTTCTTC.

This clonotype was recorded a few times. The genes are TRBV10-3 and TRBJ1-2; 7 bases fit TRBD1. The V and J ends lost 3 bases and 5 bases, in that order; junction bases with no gene match: 3. CDR1 and CDR2 from the germline V gene are ENHRY and SYGVKD. The CDR3 has 13 residues. The CDR3 DNA reads as TGTGCCATCAGTGACAGGGGGAGGTATGGCTACACCTTC. It codes for CAISDRGRYGYTF.

J is TRBJ1-5 and V is TRBV28; weak D call: TRBD1 (6 bases). Trimming took 5 bases from V and 1 from J, leaving 12 bases between them. Germline V gene data show CDR1 as MDHEN and CDR2 as SYDVKM. The CDR3 is 15 residues long. The CDR3 is CASSARGVSNQPQHF. The CDR3 DNA follows: TGTGCCAGCAGTGCTAGGGGGGTAAGCAATCAGCCCCAGCATTTT. The full variable domain, completed using reference TRBV28 and TRBJ1-5, is DVKVTQSSRYLVKRTGEKVFLECVQDMDHENMFWYRQDPGLGLRLIYFSYDVKMKEKGDIPEGYSVSREKKERFSLILESASTNQTSMYLCASSARGVSNQPQHFGDGTRLSIL.

A few counts support this clonotype. The chain employs TRBV18 and TRBJ2-1, with D maybe TRBD1 (6 bases). The CDR3 has 16 residues. From germline, CDR1 is KGHSH and CDR2 LQKENI. Deletions cut 4 bases from V and 6 bases from J, with 19 bases between. CDR3 protein: CASSRTQGYGGNEQFF. For the CDR3, the DNA is TGTGCCAGCTCACGAACTCAGGGGTATGGGGGCAATGAGCAGTTCTTC.